The sample holds many counts of the clone carrying this T cell receptor (beta chain). This entry belongs to a study of T-cell reconstitution after alpha-beta-depleted transplantation in children. Preparation of the TCRbeta library involved a method that used unique molecular identifiers. One entry per CDR3 protein, called by TCRdb with MiXCR from the PCR reads. The data contain around 240,000 distinct CDR3 sequences, roughly 8.2% of them singletons. CDR1 and CDR2 from the germline V gene are SGHRS and YFSETQ. The CDR3 is 16 amino acids. V dropped 2 bases and J dropped 6; count of bases not matched to a gene: 7.

The clonotype comes from a male patient aged 5 to 17 who had a stem cell transplant for acute lymphoblastic leukemia, so the T cells may come from the graft donor. The sample consisted of PBMCs, mostly from graft donor cells, taken 180 days after TCRalphabeta/CD19-depleted stem cell transplant. V usage is TRBV5-1 and J usage is TRBJ2-1, with 11 bases matching TRBD2. CDR3 sequence: CASSLLSGGALNEQFF. The CDR3 coding sequence is TGCGCCAGCAGCTTACTTAGCGGGGGGGCTCTCAATGAGCAGTTCTTC.